This TCR beta chain comes out of a study of cytomegalovirus exposure and HLA in healthy donors. Per the germline V gene, CDR1 is SGHRS and CDR2 is YFSETQ. This CDR3 contains 15 residues. 13 Jbeta primers and 60 Vbeta primers were used for the PCR. The repertoire was sequenced with immunoSEQ multiplex PCR; TCRdb's copy has only in-frame clones and lacks some. This sample carries under 130,000 clones, roughly 80% of them seen once, and the ten largest clones take about 6.9%. The TCR originated in a man aged 30-40 years in good health and CMV-seropositive. The sample taken for sequencing was PBMCs. This chain connects TRBV5-1 to TRBJ2-5; 7 bases are shared with TRBD1. The J call may be faulty, since TRBJ2-7 better matches the DNA end. The CDR3 DNA reads as TGCGCCAGCAGCCCGCGACAGGGCCCCTCCTACGAGCAGTACTTC. It encodes CASSPRQGPSYEQYF.